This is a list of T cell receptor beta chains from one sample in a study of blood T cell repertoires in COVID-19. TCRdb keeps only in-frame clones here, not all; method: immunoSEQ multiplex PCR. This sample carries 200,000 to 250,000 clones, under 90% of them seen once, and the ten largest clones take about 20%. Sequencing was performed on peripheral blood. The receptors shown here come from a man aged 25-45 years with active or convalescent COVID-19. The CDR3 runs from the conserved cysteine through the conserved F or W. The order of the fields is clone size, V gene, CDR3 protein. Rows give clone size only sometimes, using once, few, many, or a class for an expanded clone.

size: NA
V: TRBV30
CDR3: CAWSVGHPNTEAFF

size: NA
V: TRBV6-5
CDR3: CASREDRRQETQYF

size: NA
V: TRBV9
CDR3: CASSVGLVNEQFF

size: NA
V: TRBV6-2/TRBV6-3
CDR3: CASSLWMTGGEDGQFF

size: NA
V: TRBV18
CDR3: CASSVDRYSGNTIYF

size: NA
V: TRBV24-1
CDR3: CATSDLSQGTTGELFF

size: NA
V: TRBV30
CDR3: CAGSGTGITGELFF

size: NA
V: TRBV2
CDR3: CASSERNEQFF

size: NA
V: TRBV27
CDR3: CASSLSMDRVVYEQYF

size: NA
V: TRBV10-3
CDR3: CAISESGLAGGFNEQFF

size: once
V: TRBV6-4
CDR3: CASKESWNTEAFF

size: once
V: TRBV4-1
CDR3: CASSQVAGQGNQPQHF

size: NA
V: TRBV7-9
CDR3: CASSLSGGVSNQPQHF

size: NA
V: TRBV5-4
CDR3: CASSLVPPYYNEQFF

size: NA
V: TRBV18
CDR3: CASSPGLPTGELFF

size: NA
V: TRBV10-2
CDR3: CASCRIQLAGGPSYNEQFF

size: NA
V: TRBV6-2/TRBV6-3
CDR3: CASSRTSGGVETQYF

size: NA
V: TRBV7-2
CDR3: CASSPVGTPYGYTF

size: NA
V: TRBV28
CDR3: CASSLVTSGGYQDTGELFF

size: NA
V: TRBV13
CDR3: CASSPEGTSGRTSTDTQYF

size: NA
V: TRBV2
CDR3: CASSEGGAGNTEAFF

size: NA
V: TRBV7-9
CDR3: CASSLAMGRELEETQYF

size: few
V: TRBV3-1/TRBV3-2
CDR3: CASSQRDTQYF

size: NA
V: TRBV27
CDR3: CASSKGTGQPQHF

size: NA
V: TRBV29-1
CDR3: CSVEPVRGNTIYF

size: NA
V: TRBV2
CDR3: CASSGLTGELFF

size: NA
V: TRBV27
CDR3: CASSLWGGAYNEQFF

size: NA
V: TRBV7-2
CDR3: CASSLERDTEAFF

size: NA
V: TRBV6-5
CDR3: CASSRTSNTGELFF

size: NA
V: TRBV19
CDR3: CASSSPVSYEQYF

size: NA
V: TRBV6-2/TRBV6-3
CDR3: CASSLAGDTDTQYF

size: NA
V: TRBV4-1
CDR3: CASSQGLAINEQFF

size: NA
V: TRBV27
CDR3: CASSWSVQGADNQPQHF

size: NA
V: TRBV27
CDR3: CASRLAGRRDEQFF

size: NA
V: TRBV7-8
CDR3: CASSYRGTGTAKNIQYF

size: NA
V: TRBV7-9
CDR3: CASSKTKDTQYF

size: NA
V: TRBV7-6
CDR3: CASSLRGGEYNEQFF

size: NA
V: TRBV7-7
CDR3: CASSFEAEMMHGYTF

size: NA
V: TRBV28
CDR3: CASSLLREQYF

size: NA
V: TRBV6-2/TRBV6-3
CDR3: CASSLRAKSSYEQYF

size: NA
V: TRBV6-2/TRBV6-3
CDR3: CASSYSRGQGADTQYF

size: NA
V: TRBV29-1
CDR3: CSVRDRAFEKLFF

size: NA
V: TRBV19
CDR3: CASSIFGGTDTQYF

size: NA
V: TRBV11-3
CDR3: CASSPRRLAGANEQFF

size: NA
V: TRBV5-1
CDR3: CASSLGGSSGNQETQYF

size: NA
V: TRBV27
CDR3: CASSRTGNSPLHF

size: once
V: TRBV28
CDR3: CASSLLYNEQFF

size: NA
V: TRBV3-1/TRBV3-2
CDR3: CASSQVPGEAFF

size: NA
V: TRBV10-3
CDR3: CAISENPSVPAISYEQYF

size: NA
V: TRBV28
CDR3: CASSLPWGTGNEQYF

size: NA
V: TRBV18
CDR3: CASSPGGSNQPQHF

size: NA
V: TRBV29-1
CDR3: CSGVAGGGYNEQFF

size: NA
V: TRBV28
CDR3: CASWRGPGGDYGYTF

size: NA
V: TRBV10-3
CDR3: CAISATGGMEPQHF

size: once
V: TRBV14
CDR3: CASSEGQKAGNTIYF